This TCR beta chain derives from a study of spatial heterogeneity in lung cancer. Study-wide results and limits: How many expanded intratumoral alpha and beta TCRs were present tracked the tumor mutation count, which was a count of nonsynonymous mutations.

CDR3 length equals 13 residues. V lost 3 bases to trimming and J lost 6 bases, with 15 bases between them. The V gene's germline CDR1 is DFQATT and CDR2 SNEGSKA (reference sequence). This clonotype came up many times. What it binds is not known. The size of this beta chain means little, since it is a stray read in a library made for alpha chains. Unique molecular identifiers, one per molecule, were present on every TCR cDNA molecule. TCRdb independently ran MiXCR on the 5' RACE reads; one entry per CDR3 protein. There are about 16,000 distinct CDR3 sequences in the sample; roughly 5.7% occur only once, and 10% lies in the top ten. The time point denotes: sample taken at primary tumor resection. The cohort: 70 to 75 early-stage, untreated non-small cell lung cancer patients. Tumor, nontumor lung or frozen PBMC supplied whole RNA, sequenced without sorting.

The V and J genes are TRBV20-1 and TRBJ2-7, with D perhaps TRBD2 (5 bases). The source material was lung tumor tissue, sampled at surgery. This TCR was sampled from a female donor with early-stage non-small cell lung cancer. CDR3 amino acids: CSASLQRRGEQYF. CDR3 sequence (DNA): TGCAGTGCTAGTCTCCAGCGGCGAGGCGAGCAGTACTTC.